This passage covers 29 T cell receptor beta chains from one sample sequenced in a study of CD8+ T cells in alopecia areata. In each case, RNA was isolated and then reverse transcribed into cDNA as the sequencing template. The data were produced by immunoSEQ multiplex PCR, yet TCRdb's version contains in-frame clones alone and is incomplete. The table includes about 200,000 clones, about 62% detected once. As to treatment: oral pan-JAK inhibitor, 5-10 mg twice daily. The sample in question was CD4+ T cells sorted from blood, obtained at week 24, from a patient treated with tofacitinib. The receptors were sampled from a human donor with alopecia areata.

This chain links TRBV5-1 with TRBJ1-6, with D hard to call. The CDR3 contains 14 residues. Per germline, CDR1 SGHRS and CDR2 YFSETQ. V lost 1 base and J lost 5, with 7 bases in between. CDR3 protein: CASSLREDNSPLHF. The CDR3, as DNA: TGCGCCAGCAGCTTGCGGGAAGATAATTCACCCCTCCACTTT. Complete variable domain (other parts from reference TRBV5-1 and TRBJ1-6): KAGVTQTPRYLIKTRGQQVTLSCSPISGHRSVSWYQQTPGQGLQFLFEYFSETQRNKGNFPGRFSGRQFSNSRSEMNVSTLELGDSALYLCASSLREDNSPLHFGNGTRLTVT.

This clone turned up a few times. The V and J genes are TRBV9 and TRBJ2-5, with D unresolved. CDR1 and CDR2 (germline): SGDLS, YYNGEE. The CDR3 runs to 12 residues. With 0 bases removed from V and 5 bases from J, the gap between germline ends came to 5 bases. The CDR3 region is CASSVERETQYF. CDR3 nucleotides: TGTGCCAGCAGCGTAGAGAGGGAGACCCAGTACTTC.

CDR3 loop: CASSYTFRIAKNIQYF. In DNA, the CDR3 is TGTGCCAGCAGTTATACTTTCAGGATAGCCAAAAACATTCAGTACTTC. The genes are TRBV27 and TRBJ2-4; D unclear. Per the germline V gene, CDR1 is MNHEY and CDR2 is SMNVEV (reference sequence). V lost 4 bases and J 0 bases, leaving 13 bases between the germline ends. There are 16 residues in the CDR3.

CDR3 amino acids: CSVVTSGGMDEQYF. The DNA for the CDR3 is TGCAGCGTCGTTACTAGCGGGGGGATGGACGAGCAGTACTTC. V is TRBV29-1 and J is TRBJ2-7; 12 nucleotides line up with TRBD2. J was trimmed by 5 bases and V by 6 bases; bases with no gene match: 8. Germline V CDR1 and CDR2: SQVTM, ANQGSEA. The CDR3 totals 14 residues.

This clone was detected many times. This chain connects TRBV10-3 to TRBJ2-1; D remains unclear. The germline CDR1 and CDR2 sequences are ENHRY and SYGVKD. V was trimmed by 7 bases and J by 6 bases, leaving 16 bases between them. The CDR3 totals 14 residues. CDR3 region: CAIKRTVDSNEQFF. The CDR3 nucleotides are TGTGCCATCAAACGGACGGTGGATTCCAATGAGCAGTTCTTC.

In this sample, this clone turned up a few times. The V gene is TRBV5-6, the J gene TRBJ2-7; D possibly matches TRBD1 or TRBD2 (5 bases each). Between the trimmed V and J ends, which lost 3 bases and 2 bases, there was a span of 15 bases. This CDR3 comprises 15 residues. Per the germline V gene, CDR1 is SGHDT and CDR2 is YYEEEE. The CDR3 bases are TGTGCCAGCAGCTACCAGGGAGACGGCACCTACGAGCAGTACTTC. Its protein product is CASSYQGDGTYEQYF.

The CDR3 region has the DNA TGTGCCAGCAGCATAGACGGCTTCACAGATACGCAGTATTTT. It specifies CASSIDGFTDTQYF. The chain links TRBV9 to TRBJ2-3, with D unresolved. V was pared by 4 bases and J by 2 bases, with 11 bases between. Germline V gene data show CDR1 as SGDLS and CDR2 as YYNGEE. The CDR3 is 14 residues long. The full variable domain, rest sourced from reference TRBV9 and TRBJ2-3, is DSGVTQTPKHLITATGQRVTLRCSPRSGDLSVYWYQQSLDQGLQFLIQYYNGEERAKGNILERFSAQQFPDLHSELNLSSLELGDSALYFCASSIDGFTDTQYFGPGTRLTVL.

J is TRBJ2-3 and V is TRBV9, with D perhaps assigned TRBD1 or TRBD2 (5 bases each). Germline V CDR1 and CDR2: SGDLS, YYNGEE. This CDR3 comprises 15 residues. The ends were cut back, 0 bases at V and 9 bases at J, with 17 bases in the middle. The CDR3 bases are TGTGCCAGCAGCGTAGGTGGGACCCGCGAGCACACGCAGTATTTT. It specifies CASSVGGTREHTQYF.

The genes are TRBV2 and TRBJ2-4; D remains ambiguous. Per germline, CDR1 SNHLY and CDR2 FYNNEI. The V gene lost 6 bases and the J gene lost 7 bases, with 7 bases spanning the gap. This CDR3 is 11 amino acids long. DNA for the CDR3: TGTGCCAGCAGGGGTGAGAACATTCAGTACTTC. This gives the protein CASRGENIQYF.

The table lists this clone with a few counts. The CDR3 nucleotides read TGTGCCAGCAGTTCGGGACAGGTTATGAACACTGAAGCTTTCTTT. Translation: CASSSGQVMNTEAFF. The gene calls are TRBV27 and TRBJ1-1, with 8 positions matching TRBD1. V lost 4 bases and J lost 0; bases outside the gene matches: 4. The germline V gene encodes CDR1 MNHEY and CDR2 SMNVEV (reference sequence). There are 15 residues in the CDR3.

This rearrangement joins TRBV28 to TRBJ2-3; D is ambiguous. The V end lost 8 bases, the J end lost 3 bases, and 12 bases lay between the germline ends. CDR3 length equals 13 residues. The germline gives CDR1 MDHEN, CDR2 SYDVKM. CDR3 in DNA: TGTGCCAGCTCCTCGCGATGGACAGATACGCAGTATTTT. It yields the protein CASSSRWTDTQYF.

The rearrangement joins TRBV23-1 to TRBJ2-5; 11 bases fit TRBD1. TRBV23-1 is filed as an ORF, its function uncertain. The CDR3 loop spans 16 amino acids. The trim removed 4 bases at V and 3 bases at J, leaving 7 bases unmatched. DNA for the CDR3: TGCGCCAGCAGTCGCACCCAGGGACAGGGGGAAGAGACCCAGTACTTC. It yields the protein CASSRTQGQGEETQYF.

The DNA for the CDR3 is TGCGCCAGCACCTCGCAAACAGCAGGGGGGTCCGGGGAGCTGTTTTTT. As protein: CASTSQTAGGSGELFF. This sequence joins TRBV5-1 and TRBJ2-2; D perhaps matches TRBD1 (7 bases). Germline values: CDR1 SGHRS, CDR2 YFSETQ. V dropped 6 bases and J dropped 6 bases, with 21 bases sitting between them. CDR3 size: 16 residues.

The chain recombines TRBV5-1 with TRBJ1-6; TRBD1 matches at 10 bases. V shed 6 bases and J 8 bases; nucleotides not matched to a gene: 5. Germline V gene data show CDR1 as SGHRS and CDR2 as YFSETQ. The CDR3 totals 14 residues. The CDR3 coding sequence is TGCGCCAGCACCCCCGGGACAGGGGATTCACCCCTCCACTTT. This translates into CASTPGTGDSPLHF. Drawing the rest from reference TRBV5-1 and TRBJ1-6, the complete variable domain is KAGVTQTPRYLIKTRGQQVTLSCSPISGHRSVSWYQQTPGQGLQFLFEYFSETQRNKGNFPGRFSGRQFSNSRSEMNVSTLELGDSALYLCASTPGTGDSPLHFGNGTRLTVT.

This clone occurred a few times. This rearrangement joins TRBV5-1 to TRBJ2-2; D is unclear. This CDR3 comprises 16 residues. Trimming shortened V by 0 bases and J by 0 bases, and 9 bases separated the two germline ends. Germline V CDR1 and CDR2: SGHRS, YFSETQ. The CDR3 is CASSLEVRANTGELFF. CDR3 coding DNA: TGCGCCAGCAGCTTGGAGGTGAGAGCGAACACCGGGGAGCTGTTTTTT. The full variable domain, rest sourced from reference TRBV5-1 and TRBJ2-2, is KAGVTQTPRYLIKTRGQQVTLSCSPISGHRSVSWYQQTPGQGLQFLFEYFSETQRNKGNFPGRFSGRQFSNSRSEMNVSTLELGDSALYLCASSLEVRANTGELFFGEGSRLTVL.

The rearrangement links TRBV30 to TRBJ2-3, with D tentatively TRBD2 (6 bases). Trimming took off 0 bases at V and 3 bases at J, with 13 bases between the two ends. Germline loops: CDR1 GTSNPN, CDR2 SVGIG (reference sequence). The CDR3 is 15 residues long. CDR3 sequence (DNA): TGTGCCTGGAGTGTGGGACTTGGGGAGACAGATACGCAGTATTTT. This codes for CAWSVGLGETDTQYF.

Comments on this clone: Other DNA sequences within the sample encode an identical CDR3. The CDR3 sequence: CASSGGLAGETQYF. DNA of the CDR3: TGCGCCAGCAGCGGCGGACTAGCAGGAGAGACCCAGTACTTC. The V call is TRBV5-1, the J call TRBJ2-5; TRBD2 matches at 8 bases. CDR1 is SGHRS, CDR2 YFSETQ, per germline. The trim removed 4 bases at V and 4 bases at J, leaving 6 bases unmatched. The CDR3 sequence is 14 residues long.

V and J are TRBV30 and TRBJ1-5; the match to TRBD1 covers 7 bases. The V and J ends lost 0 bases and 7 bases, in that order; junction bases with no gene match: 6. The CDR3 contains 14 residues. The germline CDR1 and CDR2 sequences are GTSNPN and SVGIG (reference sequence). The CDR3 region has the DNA TGTGCCTGGAGTGTTAGACAGGGAAACCAGCCCCAGCATTTT. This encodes CAWSVRQGNQPQHF.

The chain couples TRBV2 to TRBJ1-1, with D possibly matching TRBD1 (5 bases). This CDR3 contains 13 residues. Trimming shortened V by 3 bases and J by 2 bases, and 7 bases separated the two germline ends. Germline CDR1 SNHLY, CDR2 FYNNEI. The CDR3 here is CASSDRVNTEAFF. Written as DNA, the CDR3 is TGTGCCAGCAGTGACAGGGTAAACACTGAAGCTTTCTTT.

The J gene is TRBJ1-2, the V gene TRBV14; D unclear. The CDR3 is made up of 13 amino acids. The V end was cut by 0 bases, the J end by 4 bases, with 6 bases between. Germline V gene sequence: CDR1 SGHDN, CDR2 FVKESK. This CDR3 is CASSQDRSYGYTF. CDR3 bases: TGTGCCAGCAGCCAAGACAGAAGCTATGGCTACACCTTC.

The CDR3 bases are TGTGCCAGCAGTCAAGACCACAATACCGGTGAGCAGTTCTTC. Amino acid sequence: CASSQDHNTGEQFF. The chain is built from TRBV27 and TRBJ2-1, with D unresolved. This CDR3 has 14 residues. CDR1 MNHEY and CDR2 SMNVEV come from the germline V gene (reference sequence). Between the trimmed V and J ends, which lost 5 bases and 9 bases, there was a span of 17 bases.

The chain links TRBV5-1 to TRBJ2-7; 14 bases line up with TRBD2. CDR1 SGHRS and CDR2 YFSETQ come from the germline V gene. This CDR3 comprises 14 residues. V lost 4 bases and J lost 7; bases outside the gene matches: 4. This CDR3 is CASSAGLAGEEQYF. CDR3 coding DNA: TGCGCCAGCAGCGCGGGACTAGCGGGAGAAGAGCAGTACTTC.

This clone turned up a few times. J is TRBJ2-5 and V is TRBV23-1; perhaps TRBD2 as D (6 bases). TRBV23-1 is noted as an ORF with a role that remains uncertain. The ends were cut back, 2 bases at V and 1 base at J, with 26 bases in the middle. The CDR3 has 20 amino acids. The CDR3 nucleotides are TGCGCCAGCAGTCAAACACCGCGGGATACGGTCCCGACCCCCCAAGAGACCCAGTACTTC. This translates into CASSQTPRDTVPTPQETQYF.

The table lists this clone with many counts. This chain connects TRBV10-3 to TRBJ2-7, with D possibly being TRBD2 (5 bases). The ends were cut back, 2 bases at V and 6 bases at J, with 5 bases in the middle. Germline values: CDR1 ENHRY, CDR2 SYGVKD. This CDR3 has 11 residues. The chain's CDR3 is CAISEAGEQYF. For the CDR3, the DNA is TGTGCCATCAGTGAGGCGGGCGAGCAGTACTTC.

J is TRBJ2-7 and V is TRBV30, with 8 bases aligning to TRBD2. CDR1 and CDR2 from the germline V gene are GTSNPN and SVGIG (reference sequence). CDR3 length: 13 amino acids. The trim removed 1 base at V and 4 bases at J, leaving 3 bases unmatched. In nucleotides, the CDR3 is TGTGCCTGGAGTGGATTAGCGGGGTACGAGCAGTACTTC. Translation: CAWSGLAGYEQYF.

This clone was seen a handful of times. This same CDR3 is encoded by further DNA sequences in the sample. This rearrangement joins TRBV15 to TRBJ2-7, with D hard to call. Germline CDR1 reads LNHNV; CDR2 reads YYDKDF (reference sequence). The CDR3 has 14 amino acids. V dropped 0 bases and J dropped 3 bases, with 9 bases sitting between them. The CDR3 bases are TGTGCCACCAGCAGAGATCGCGGCAGCTACGAGCAGTACTTC. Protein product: CATSRDRGSYEQYF.

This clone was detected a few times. The CDR3 sequence is CASSVSGSSETQYF. CDR3 nucleotide sequence: TGTGCCAGCAGCGTAAGCGGGAGTTCTGAGACCCAGTACTTC. The V gene is TRBV9, the J gene TRBJ2-5; 8 bases align to TRBD2. This CDR3 spans 14 amino acids. Trimming took 1 base from V and 5 from J; bases not matched to a gene: 4. CDR1 and CDR2 (germline): SGDLS, YYNGEE. Supplemented by reference TRBV9 and TRBJ2-5, the full variable domain reads DSGVTQTPKHLITATGQRVTLRCSPRSGDLSVYWYQQSLDQGLQFLIQYYNGEERAKGNILERFSAQQFPDLHSELNLSSLELGDSALYFCASSVSGSSETQYFGPGTRLLVL.

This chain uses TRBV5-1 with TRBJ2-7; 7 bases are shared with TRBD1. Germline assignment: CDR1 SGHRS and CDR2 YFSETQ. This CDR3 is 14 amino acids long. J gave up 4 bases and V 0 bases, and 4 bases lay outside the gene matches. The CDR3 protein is CASSLEGAEYEQYF. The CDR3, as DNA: TGCGCCAGCAGCTTGGAGGGGGCCGAGTACGAGCAGTACTTC.

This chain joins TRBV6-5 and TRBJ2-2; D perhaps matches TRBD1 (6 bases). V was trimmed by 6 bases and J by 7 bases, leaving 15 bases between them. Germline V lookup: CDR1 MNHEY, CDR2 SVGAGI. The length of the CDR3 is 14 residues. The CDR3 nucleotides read TGTGCCAGCAGACCACAGGGTAGTAGCGGGGAGCTGTTTTTT. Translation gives CASRPQGSSGELFF.